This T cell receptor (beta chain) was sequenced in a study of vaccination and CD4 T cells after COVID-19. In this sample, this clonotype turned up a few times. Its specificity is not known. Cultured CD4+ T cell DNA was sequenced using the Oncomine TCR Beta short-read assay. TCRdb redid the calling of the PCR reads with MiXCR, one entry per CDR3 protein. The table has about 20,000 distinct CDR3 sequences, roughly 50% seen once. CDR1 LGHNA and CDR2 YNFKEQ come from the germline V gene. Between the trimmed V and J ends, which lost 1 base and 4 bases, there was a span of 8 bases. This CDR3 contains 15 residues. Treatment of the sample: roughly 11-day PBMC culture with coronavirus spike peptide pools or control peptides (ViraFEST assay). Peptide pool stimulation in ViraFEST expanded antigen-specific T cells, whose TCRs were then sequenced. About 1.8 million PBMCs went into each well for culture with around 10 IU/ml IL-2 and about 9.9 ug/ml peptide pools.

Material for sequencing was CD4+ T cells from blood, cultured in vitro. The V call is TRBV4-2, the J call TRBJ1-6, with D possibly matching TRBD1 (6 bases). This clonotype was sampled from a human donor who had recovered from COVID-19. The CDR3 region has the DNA TGTGCCAGCAGCCAAGTTGGACAGTATAATTCACCCCTCCACTTT. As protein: CASSQVGQYNSPLHF.